This is a list of T cell receptor beta chains from one sample in a study of neurological immune-mediated disorders. TCRdb reanalysed the 5' RACE reads using MiXCR and keeps one entry per CDR3 protein. The sample has about 99,000 distinct CDR3 sequences, about 10% seen once. The sample taken for sequencing was PBMCs. Receptors were obtained from a female donor with HTLV-1-associated myelopathy (HAM/TSP). The CDR3 runs from the conserved cysteine through the conserved F or W. The D gene is left open where the match is weak. Clone size, where shown, is once, few, many, or a class for clones that have expanded.

clone_size d_call j_call v_call cdr3_aa cdr3_nt
many TRBD1 TRBJ2-4 TRBV5-1 CASSSRGQASNIQYF TGCGCCAGCAGCTCGCGAGGACAGGCGAGTAACATTCAGTACTTC
many . TRBJ1-3 TRBV24-1 CATRNLEDTIYF TGTGCCACCCGCAATCTGGAGGACACCATATATTTT
many TRBD2 TRBJ2-6 TRBV11-2 CASSPPSGGASGGANVLTF TGTGCCAGCAGCCCTCCCAGCGGGGGGGCTTCGGGTGGGGCCAACGTCCTGACTTTC
many TRBD2 TRBJ2-1 TRBV27 CASSLHGTSGRGLIYEQFF TGTGCCAGCAGTTTACACGGGACTAGCGGTCGGGGTCTGATCTATGAGCAGTTCTTC
many TRBD2 TRBJ2-1 TRBV5-1 CASSKTGTITYNEQFF TGCGCCAGCAGCAAAACCGGGACTATAACCTACAATGAGCAGTTCTTC
. . TRBJ1-2 TRBV11-2 CASSFRPTSGGYTF TGTGCCAGCAGCTTCCGTCCGACCTCCGGCGGCTACACCTTC
many . TRBJ2-5 TRBV7-2 CASSAAEAGTQYF TGTGCCAGCAGCGCCGCGGAGGCCGGGACCCAGTACTTC
medium-sized . TRBJ2-3 TRBV12-3/TRBV12-4 CASSKVGGGTDTQYF TGTGCCAGCAGCAAAGTCGGGGGCGGGACAGATACGCAGTATTTT
many . TRBJ2-2 TRBV5-1 CASSRTASNTGELFF TGCGCCAGCAGCCGGACAGCCTCGAACACCGGGGAGCTGTTTTTT
. TRBD2 TRBJ2-3 TRBV7-2 CASSSRTSAFTDTQYF TGTGCCAGCAGCTCCCGGACTAGCGCCTTCACAGATACGCAGTATTTT
many . TRBJ2-3 TRBV5-6 CASSLEKGSIHTQYF TGTGCCAGCAGCTTGGAAAAGGGGAGTATTCATACGCAGTATTTT
many . TRBJ2-1 TRBV5-1 CASSLEWAGRDEQFF TGCGCCAGCAGCTTGGAATGGGCGGGTCGGGACGAGCAGTTCTTC
many . TRBJ2-3 TRBV20-1 CSAKTGAEDTQYF TGCAGTGCCAAAACTGGGGCGGAAGATACGCAGTATTTT
many . TRBJ2-5 TRBV12-3/TRBV12-4 CASSLIGSETQYF TGTGCCAGCAGTTTAATCGGGAGTGAGACCCAGTACTTC
. . TRBJ2-6 TRBV18 CASSPGFRTSGANVLTF TGTGCCAGCTCACCAGGATTCAGAACCTCTGGGGCCAACGTCCTGACTTTC
many TRBD1 TRBJ2-5 TRBV20-1 CSADGQGASAETQYF TGCAGTGCCGACGGACAGGGAGCCTCGGCGGAGACCCAGTACTTC
. TRBD1 TRBJ2-5 TRBV5-6 CASSSTGVETQYF TGTGCCAGCAGCTCGACAGGGGTGGAGACCCAGTACTTC
many . TRBJ2-7 TRBV9 CASSISQGLEQYF TGTGCCAGCAGCATATCGCAGGGGCTCGAGCAGTACTTC
many TRBD2 TRBJ2-1 TRBV5-1 CASSLTSGGTNEQFF TGCGCCAGCAGCTTGACTAGCGGGGGGACCAATGAGCAGTTCTTC
many . TRBJ2-1 TRBV11-2 CASSLVRNEQFF TGTGCCAGCAGCTTAGTTAGGAATGAGCAGTTCTTC